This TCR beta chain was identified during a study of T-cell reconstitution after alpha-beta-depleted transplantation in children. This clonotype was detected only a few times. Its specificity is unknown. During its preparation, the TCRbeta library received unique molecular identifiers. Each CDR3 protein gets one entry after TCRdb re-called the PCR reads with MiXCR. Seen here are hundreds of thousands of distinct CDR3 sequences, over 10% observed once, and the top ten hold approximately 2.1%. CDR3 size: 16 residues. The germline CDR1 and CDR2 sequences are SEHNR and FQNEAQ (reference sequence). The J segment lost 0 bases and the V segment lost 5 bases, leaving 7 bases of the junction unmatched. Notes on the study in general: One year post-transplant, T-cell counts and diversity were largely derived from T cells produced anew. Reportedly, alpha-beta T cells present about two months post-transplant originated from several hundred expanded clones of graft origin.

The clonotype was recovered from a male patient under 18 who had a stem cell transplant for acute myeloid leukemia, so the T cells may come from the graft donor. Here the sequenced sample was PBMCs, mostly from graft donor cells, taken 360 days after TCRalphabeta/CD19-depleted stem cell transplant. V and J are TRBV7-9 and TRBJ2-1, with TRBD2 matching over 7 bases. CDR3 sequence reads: CASSPSGKNSYNEQFF. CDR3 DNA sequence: TGTGCCAGCAGCCCAAGCGGGAAAAACTCCTACAATGAGCAGTTCTTC.